The subject of this entry is one T cell receptor beta chain. CDR3 size: 14 residues. Germline loops: CDR1 LNHDA, CDR2 SQIVND (reference sequence). Trimming took 3 bases from V and 3 from J, leaving 12 bases between them. Synthesis of TCR beta cDNA was carried out from 450 to 650 ng total RNA with a constant-region primer. Three nested multiplex PCR rounds, a slightly modified ARM-PCR, produced the libraries for TCR beta. In the first two PCR rounds, TRBV1-TRBV30 forward primers were paired with a C-beta reverse primer, and each round lasted about 10 cycles. TCRdb recomputed calls from the multiplex PCR reads with MiXCR, one row per CDR3 protein. The sample has roughly 100,000 distinct CDR3 sequences, roughly 80% seen once; the top ten hold more than 15%. Without any cell sorting, roughly 20-30 mg of bulk tissue yielded co-extracted RNA and DNA. This sample is part of a study of tumor-infiltrating lymphocytes in primary liver carcinoma.

The sequencing input was liver tumor tissue from sampling region 3. Stated subset: tumor region T3, left-lateral pole. The clonotype was recovered from a man aged 35 to 55 with primary liver carcinoma and hepatitis B virus infection. The chain carries TRBV19 and TRBJ2-7; D is tentatively TRBD1 or TRBD2 (5 bases each). CDR3 loop: CASSIGGGYYEQYF. CDR3 DNA: TGTGCCAGTAGTATCGGTGGGGGATACTACGAGCAGTACTTC.